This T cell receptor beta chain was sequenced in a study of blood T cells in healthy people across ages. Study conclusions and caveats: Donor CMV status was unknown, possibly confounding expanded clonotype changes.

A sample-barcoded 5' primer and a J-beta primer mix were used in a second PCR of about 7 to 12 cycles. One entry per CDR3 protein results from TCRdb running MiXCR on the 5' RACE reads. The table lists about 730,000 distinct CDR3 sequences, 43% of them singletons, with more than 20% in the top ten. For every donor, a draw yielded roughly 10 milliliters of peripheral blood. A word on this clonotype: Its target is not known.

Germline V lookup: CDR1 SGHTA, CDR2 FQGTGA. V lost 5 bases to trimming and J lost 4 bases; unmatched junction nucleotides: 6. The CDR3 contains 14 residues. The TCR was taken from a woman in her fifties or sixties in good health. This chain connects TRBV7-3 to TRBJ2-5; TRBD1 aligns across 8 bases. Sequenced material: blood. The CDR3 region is CASSRSGGGETQYF. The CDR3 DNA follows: TGTGCCAGCAGCCGGTCAGGGGGCGGAGAGACCCAGTACTTC.